This T cell receptor beta chain is from a study of T-cell memory formation after mild COVID-19. As regards this clonotype: As yet, its antigen is unknown.

Sample barcodes and UMIs were carried by the TCR alpha and TCR beta cDNA libraries that 5'RACE generated with constant-segment primers. Using its own MiXCR run on the 5' RACE reads, TCRdb lists one record per CDR3 protein. The repertoire has 300,000 or so distinct CDR3 sequences, approximately 16% of them found once; the top ten carry about a fifth. Study-level points and caveats: Among clones contracting day 15 to 85, CD4/CD8 was balanced, whereas later expanders leaned CD4+. For contracting clones, CD4+ ones sat mainly in CM and EM, CD8+ in EMRA. Several responding clones turned up in pre-infection memory, indicating that cross-reactive memory may have taken part.

The CDR3 sequence is 12 residues long. Germline CDR1 reads SNHLY; CDR2 reads FYNNEI. V shed 6 bases, J shed 13 bases, and the junction held 6 bases outside the gene matches. The chain links TRBV2 to TRBJ2-2; the match to TRBD1 covers 9 bases. What was sequenced was PBMCs or a T cell subset sorted from them (not recorded which). The sequence derives from a man between 18 and 35 years old who had mild COVID-19 (a few samples of this study predate the infection). Cell type and time point are not known. This chain's CDR3 is CASRNRGRVLFF. CDR3 in DNA: TGTGCCAGCAGAAACAGGGGGCGCGTGCTGTTTTTT.